Listed below are T cell receptor beta chains from one sample, sequenced in a study of PD-1 blockade in classical Hodgkin lymphoma. Generated by immunoSEQ multiplex PCR, the TCRdb table keeps only in-frame clones and is missing some. The sample has approximately 70,000 clones, over 90% seen once. Sequencing was carried out using peripheral blood mononuclear cells (PBMCs). The receptors originated from a human donor with classical Hodgkin lymphoma. CDR3s include the opening cysteine and the closing phenylalanine or tryptophan. The D gene is left open where the match is weak. Part of the rows lack a size; the others show once, few, many or a class for expanded clones.

d_gene,j_gene,abundance,v_gene,CDR3aa,CDR3nt
NA,TRBJ2-2,NA,TRBV19,CASSYQGRTGELFF,TGTGCCAGTAGTTACCAGGGACGGACCGGGGAGCTGTTTTTT
NA,TRBJ2-7,once,TRBV28,CASSLFPAAAYEQYF,TGTGCCAGCAGTTTATTCCCCGCGGCAGCCTACGAGCAGTACTTC
NA,TRBJ2-7,NA,TRBV28,CASSLGSGYEQYF,TGTGCCAGCAGTTTAGGGAGCGGCTACGAGCAGTACTTC
NA,TRBJ2-3,NA,TRBV11-3,CASSESGTRNTQYF,TGTGCCAGCAGCGAATCCGGGACCCGAAATACGCAGTATTTT
TRBD1,TRBJ1-4,NA,TRBV11-2,CASSRDDRVLEKLFF,TGTGCCAGCAGCCGGGACGACAGGGTCCTAGAAAAACTGTTTTTT
NA,TRBJ1-4,NA,TRBV5-1,CASSLAPPGLIREKLFF,TGCGCCAGCAGCTTGGCGCCCCCGGGGTTAATCCGGGAAAAACTGTTTTTT
TRBD1,TRBJ1-3,NA,TRBV7-9,CASSSQGASGNTIYF,TGTGCCAGCAGCTCACAGGGGGCCTCTGGAAACACCATATATTTT
NA,TRBJ1-4,once,TRBV7-8,CASSLQQGSEKLFF,TGTGCCAGCAGCTTACAGCAGGGAAGTGAAAAACTGTTTTTT
NA,TRBJ2-7,NA,TRBV7-9,CASSLNRDLYEQYF,TGTGCCAGCAGCCTGAACCGGGACCTATACGAGCAGTACTTC
NA,TRBJ1-1,NA,TRBV18,CASSPVQVANMNTEAFF,TGTGCCAGCTCTCCCGTTCAAGTTGCCAACATGAACACTGAAGCTTTCTTT